This T cell receptor beta chain was recovered during a study of T cell repertoires in cytomegalovirus infection. Study details: It was recently identified HLA-C-restricted and well-studied HLA-B-restricted CMV epitopes that the study used. CMV infection together with matching HLA type was indicated by public TCR beta signatures.

This clonotype was detected many times. Its antigen is unknown. CDR1 is SEHNR, CDR2 FQNEAQ, per germline (reference sequence). This CDR3 has 15 residues. V was clipped by 0 bases and J by 8 bases; unmatched bases: 6. TCRdb itself ran the reads through MiXCR, one entry per CDR3 protein. There are around 310,000 distinct CDR3 sequences in the sample; 25% to 30% occur only once, and approximately 20% lies in the top ten. The sample in question was cultured PBMCs, obtained from culture after CMV antigen stimulation. The clonotype was recovered from a human donor in good health (CMV status not recorded). Some clones in this sample may be carry-over from other donors' samples. V is TRBV7-9 and J is TRBJ1-2, with 10 bases aligning to TRBD1. The chain's CDR3 is CASSLAGTGAFGYTF. The CDR3 nucleotides are TGTGCCAGCAGCTTAGCCGGGACAGGGGCGTTCGGCTACACCTTC.